This T cell receptor beta chain was found in a study of T cell responses to AZD1222 COVID-19 vaccine. Study-wide points: Vaccine-related CD4 TCRs covered spike, predominating at 160-218 and 743-854. Nearly half of spike-specific TCRs reportedly target variant regions that are unmutated in the B.1.351 and B.1.1.7 variants.

Assay: immunoSEQ multiplex PCR; the TCRdb copy retains only in-frame clones and omits some. The table lists 150,000 to 170,000 clones, about nine tenths of them singletons. A remark on this clone: What it recognizes is unknown.

The specimen comprised peripheral blood, sampled on day 0 of MenACWY control vaccination. The sequence was obtained from an adult in good health.

CDR3 sequence reads: CAWSAGVDEKLFF. In DNA form, the CDR3 reads TGTGCCTGGAGTGCGGGGGTAGATGAAAAACTGTTTTTT. V is TRBV30 and J is TRBJ1-4; D is perhaps TRBD1 (5 bases). Per germline, CDR1 GTSNPN and CDR2 SVGIG (reference sequence). The CDR3 is 13 amino acids. Trimming cost V 1 base and J 6 bases, with 9 bases left between them.